Below are 20 T cell receptor beta chains sequenced from a single sample in a study of untreated major depressive disorder. The study, taken as a whole, reports: CD4+ T cells from depressed patients used TRBV05-01 (Vbeta 5.1) more often than controls.

These TCRs are of unknown antigen specificity. Profiled with immunoSEQ multiplex PCR; TCRdb holds only in-frame clones, not every one. The repertoire holds approximately 25,000 clones, with approximately 91% as singletons. The sequenced sample was CD4+ T cells from PBMCs. The receptors here all came from a young woman with major depressive disorder.

The gene calls are TRBV19 and TRBJ2-5, with TRBD2 matching over 12 bases. The CDR3 has 15 amino acids. V dropped 6 bases and J dropped 2; count of bases not matched to a gene: 4. The germline CDR1 and CDR2 sequences are LNHDA and SQIVND (reference sequence). The CDR3 loop reads CASRPTSGGQETQYF. The DNA of the CDR3 is TGTGCCAGTAGACCCACTAGCGGGGGGCAAGAGACCCAGTACTTC.

This clone was seen once. The chain is built from TRBV5-4 and TRBJ2-3; D remains unclear. The CDR3 is 16 amino acids. V was pared by 3 bases and J by 7 bases, with 21 bases between. The V gene's germline CDR1 is SGHNT and CDR2 YYREEE (reference sequence). The CDR3 nucleotides read TGTGCCAGCAGCTATAACTTTCCCACAGATTCAAATACGCAGTATTTT. This translates into CASSYNFPTDSNTQYF.

The chain is built from TRBV5-8 and TRBJ2-2, with a weak D call TRBD1 (5 bases). The CDR3 totals 14 residues. The V gene's germline CDR1 is SGHTS and CDR2 YDEGEE. The V end was cut by 2 bases, the J end by 5 bases, with 10 bases between. The CDR3: CASSFDSRTGELFF. The CDR3 nucleotides read TGTGCCAGCAGCTTCGACAGCCGAACCGGGGAGCTGTTTTTT.

The rearrangement links TRBV4-2 to TRBJ2-2; D is uncertain. Per germline, CDR1 LGHNA and CDR2 YNFKEQ. This CDR3 is built from 14 residues. Deletions cut 0 bases from V and 6 bases from J, with 8 bases between. In DNA, the CDR3 is TGTGCCAGCAGCCAAGATTTCACATCCGGGGAGCTGTTTTTT. Protein sequence: CASSQDFTSGELFF.

The genes are TRBV2 and TRBJ1-5; TRBD1 agrees at 7 bases. Germline assignment: CDR1 SNHLY and CDR2 FYNNEI. V lost 6 bases and J lost 2; bases outside the gene matches: 7. The CDR3 has 15 amino acids. The CDR3 sequence: CASRSGQTRNQPQHF. Written as DNA, the CDR3 is TGTGCCAGCAGATCGGGACAGACACGCAATCAGCCCCAGCATTTT.

The rearrangement joins TRBV9 to TRBJ2-7; either TRBD1 or TRBD2 may supply D (7 bases each). V lost 6 bases and J 7 bases, leaving 20 bases between the germline ends. The CDR3 totals 14 residues. CDR1 and CDR2 from the germline V gene are SGDLS and YYNGEE. The CDR3 DNA is TGTGCCAGCACCTCAGGGGGGGAGGGTAGTGAGCAGTACTTC. It encodes CASTSGGEGSEQYF.

V is TRBV4-3 and J is TRBJ1-2, with D possibly being TRBD1 (6 bases). Germline values: CDR1 LGHNA, CDR2 YSLEER. This CDR3 spans 15 amino acids. Trimming took 0 bases from V and 5 from J, leaving 13 bases between them. The CDR3 sequence is CASSQDATGIYGYTF. CDR3 DNA: TGCGCCAGCAGCCAAGATGCGACAGGAATATATGGCTACACCTTC.

This chain uses TRBV5-5 with TRBJ1-6; no definite D call. V was pared by 4 bases and J by 7 bases, with 9 bases between. CDR1 and CDR2 from the germline V gene are SGHKS and YYEKEE (reference sequence). CDR3 length: 13 residues. DNA for the CDR3: TGTGCCAGCAGCCCTGAAGGGAATTCACCCCTCCACTTT. This translates into CASSPEGNSPLHF.

This clone has only one observation. CDR3 sequence: CASSLGQGNGYTF. In DNA form, the CDR3 reads TGCGCCAGCAGCCTGGGACAGGGAAATGGCTACACCTTC. This chain links TRBV5-1 with TRBJ1-2, with 9 bases aligning to TRBD1. The junction had 4 bases not matched to a gene; V was cut back by 4 bases and J by 6 bases. CDR3 length: 13 amino acids. Germline values: CDR1 SGHRS, CDR2 YFSETQ.

V is TRBV5-4 and J is TRBJ2-1, with 8 positions matching TRBD2. Germline-derived CDR1 and CDR2 are SGHNT and YYREEE (reference sequence). CDR3 length: 15 amino acids. V was pared by 3 bases and J by 5 bases, with 7 bases of the junction left unmatched. The CDR3 protein is CASSSISGMDNEQFF. The CDR3 bases are TGTGCCAGCAGCTCTATTAGCGGGATGGACAATGAGCAGTTCTTC. Supplemented by reference TRBV5-4 and TRBJ2-1, the full variable domain reads ETGVTQSPTHLIKTRGQQVTLRCSSQSGHNTVSWYQQALGQGPQFIFQYYREEENGRGNFPPRFSGLQFPNYSSELNVNALELDDSALYLCASSSISGMDNEQFFGPGTRLTVL.

The rearrangement links TRBV6-5 to TRBJ1-4; D unclear. The germline V and J ends were trimmed by 6 bases and 5 bases, with 13 bases remaining between them. The length of the CDR3 is 14 residues. Per the germline V gene, CDR1 is MNHEY and CDR2 is SVGAGI. The CDR3 is CASSPAAQNEKLFF. The DNA for the CDR3 is TGTGCCAGCAGCCCAGCCGCGCAGAATGAAAAACTGTTTTTT.

The chain recombines TRBV9 with TRBJ2-1, with 8 bases lining up with TRBD2. Per germline, CDR1 SGDLS and CDR2 YYNGEE. The length of the CDR3 is 18 residues. Germline trimming cut 3 bases from V and 0 bases from J; bases unmatched to any gene: 11. The CDR3 region is CASSAFPLAGSSYNEQFF. CDR3 nucleotide sequence: TGTGCCAGCAGCGCCTTCCCTTTAGCGGGGAGCTCCTACAATGAGCAGTTCTTC.

The chain combines TRBV9 with TRBJ1-3, with 11 bases that match TRBD1. The CDR3 has 19 amino acids. Germline CDR1 reads SGDLS; CDR2 reads YYNGEE. Losses at the gene ends were 2 bases for V and 4 bases for J; bases not matched to a gene: 14. Written as DNA, the CDR3 is TGTGCCAGCAGCGTTGGACAGGGGGCTATCTATAATCGGGGAAACACCATATATTTT. This translates into CASSVGQGAIYNRGNTIYF.

CDR3 DNA: TGTGCCAGCAGCCAACGGGGACAGGGAAATTCACCCCTCCACTTT. Its protein product is CASSQRGQGNSPLHF. The chain has TRBV27 and TRBJ1-6; TRBD1 agrees at 9 bases. Germline trimming cut 6 bases from V and 7 bases from J; bases unmatched to any gene: 7. Germline V lookup: CDR1 MNHEY, CDR2 SMNVEV (reference sequence). The CDR3 contains 15 residues.

The chain uses TRBV6-6 and TRBJ2-3; 11 bases match TRBD1. Trimming took 6 bases from V and 3 from J; bases not matched to a gene: 5. This CDR3 has 15 amino acids. Germline lookup yields CDR1 MNHNY and CDR2 SVGAGI (reference sequence). The CDR3 nucleotides are TGTGCCAGCAGCCTCGGACAGGGGGCAACAGATACGCAGTATTTT. The encoded protein is CASSLGQGATDTQYF.

The CDR3 nucleotides are TGTGCCAGCAGGTCGACAGGGACCTACGGCTACACCTTC. Its protein is CASRSTGTYGYTF. This chain joins TRBV6-1 and TRBJ1-2; 7 positions match TRBD1. CDR1 is MNHNS and CDR2 is SASEGT in the germline V gene. This CDR3 spans 13 amino acids. With V trimmed by 6 bases and J by 8 bases, 9 bases remained unmatched.

The chain links TRBV6-5 to TRBJ2-7, with 11 bases that match TRBD1. The length of the CDR3 is 14 residues. Germline-derived CDR1 and CDR2 are MNHEY and SVGAGI. The junction had 4 bases not matched to a gene; V was cut back by 0 bases and J by 9 bases. Here the CDR3 reads CASSYSDRGQRQYF. The CDR3 nucleotides read TGTGCCAGCAGTTACTCGGACAGGGGGCAGAGGCAGTACTTC.

The V gene is TRBV6-5, the J gene TRBJ1-1; D possibly corresponds to TRBD1 (5 bases). Trimming left V 7 bases short and J 0 bases short, with 9 bases between. Germline V lookup: CDR1 MNHEY, CDR2 SVGAGI. There are 13 residues in the CDR3. The DNA for the CDR3 is TGTGCCAGCACCCGACAGATGAACACTGAAGCTTTCTTT. It encodes CASTRQMNTEAFF.

The J gene is TRBJ2-1, the V gene TRBV6-1; D tentatively fits TRBD1 or TRBD2 (5 bases each). Germline CDR1 MNHNS, CDR2 SASEGT. CDR3 length: 17 amino acids. Trimming left V 4 bases short and J 0 bases short, with 16 bases between. The CDR3 nucleotides read TGTGCCAGCAGTGTAACGCTCGGGACGAGCTCCTACAATGAGCAGTTCTTC. Its protein product is CASSVTLGTSSYNEQFF.

This sequence joins TRBV5-8 and TRBJ2-5, with D perhaps given as TRBD1 or TRBD2 (5 bases each). CDR3 length: 13 amino acids. Trimming pared 10 bases from V and 2 bases from J, leaving 15 bases between. Germline lookup yields CDR1 SGHTS and CDR2 YDEGEE. The CDR3 is CAGGTRGQETQYF. In nucleotides, the CDR3 is TGTGCCGGGGGAACTCGGGGTCAAGAGACCCAGTACTTC.